The T cell receptor beta chain described here comes from a study of technical replicates of blood from four donors. Here immunoSEQ multiplex PCR was the method, and the copy in TCRdb shows in-frame clones only, minus some. The sample lists 65,000 to 90,000 clones; approximately 83% were seen once. There are 19 residues in the CDR3. Germline assignment: CDR1 SGHAT and CDR2 FQNNGV. V was cut by 3 bases and J by 5 bases, with 26 bases left in between. Source material: PBMCs. This chain connects TRBV11-2 to TRBJ1-3; D may be TRBD1 (5 bases). The receptor's source is a human donor in good health. Some clones in this sample may be carry-over from other donors' samples. CDR3: CASSLGLGGPISSRNTIYF. The CDR3 DNA is TGTGCCAGCAGCTTGGGACTCGGAGGACCAATCTCTTCTAGAAACACCATATATTTT.